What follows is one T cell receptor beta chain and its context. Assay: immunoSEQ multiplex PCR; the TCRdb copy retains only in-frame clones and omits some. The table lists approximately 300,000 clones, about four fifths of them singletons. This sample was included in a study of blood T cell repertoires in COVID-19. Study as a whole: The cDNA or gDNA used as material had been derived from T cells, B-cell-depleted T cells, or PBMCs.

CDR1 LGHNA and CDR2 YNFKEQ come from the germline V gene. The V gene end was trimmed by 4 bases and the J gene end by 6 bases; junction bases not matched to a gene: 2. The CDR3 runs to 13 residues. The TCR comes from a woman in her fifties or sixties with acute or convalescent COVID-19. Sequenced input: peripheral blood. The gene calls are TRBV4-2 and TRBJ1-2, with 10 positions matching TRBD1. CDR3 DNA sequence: TGTGCCAGCAGCCGACAGGGGGCGGATGGCTACACCTTC. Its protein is CASSRQGADGYTF.